The next 9 T cell receptor beta chains were all read from a single sample in a study of shared clonotypes between healthy human individuals. Method: immunoSEQ multiplex PCR; TCRdb's copy keeps in-frame clones and lacks some. The table has around 1.4 million clones, just under 99% seen once. The sequenced sample consisted of naive CD4+ T cells sorted from blood. Indicated subset: CD45RA+ positively selected. The source is a man aged 25 to 40 in good health.

The chain employs TRBV18 and TRBJ1-1; TRBD1 agrees at 8 bases. J lost 2 bases, V lost 8 bases, and 7 bases had no gene match. The CDR3 extends over 14 amino acids. Looked up from germline, CDR1 is KGHSH and CDR2 is LQKENI. The CDR3 loop is CASNTGGLNTEAFF. The CDR3 DNA follows: TGTGCCAGCAATACAGGGGGATTAAACACTGAAGCTTTCTTT.

This rearrangement joins TRBV7-8 to TRBJ2-7; 11 positions match TRBD2. J was trimmed by 3 bases and V by 3 bases; bases with no gene match: 1. Germline loops: CDR1 SGHVS, CDR2 FQNEAQ. This CDR3 contains 14 residues. The CDR3: CASSLTSGIYEQYF. CDR3 in DNA: TGTGCCAGCAGCTTGACTAGCGGGATCTACGAGCAGTACTTC. The full variable domain, with the rest looked up from reference TRBV7-8 and TRBJ2-7, is GAGVSQSPRYKVAKRGQDVALRCDPISGHVSLFWYQQALGQGPEFLTYFQNEAQLDKSGLPSDRFFAERPEGSVSTLKIQRTQQEDSAVYLCASSLTSGIYEQYFGPGTRLTVT.

The genes are TRBV5-1 and TRBJ1-2, with D uncertain. Germline CDR1 and CDR2: SGHRS and YFSETQ. The V end was cut by 1 base, the J end by 7 bases, with 20 bases between. The CDR3 totals 16 residues. The CDR3 DNA reads as TGCGCCAGCAGCTTGTATACAGATCTGGAAGGGTCTGGCTACACCTTC. Its translation is CASSLYTDLEGSGYTF.

The table lists this clone with a count of one. This sequence joins TRBV7-3 and TRBJ1-2, with 9 bases lining up with TRBD1. Trimming cost V 4 bases and J 3 bases; bases outside gene matches: 9. Germline-derived CDR1 and CDR2 are SGHTA and FQGTGA. The CDR3 has 16 amino acids. The CDR3 loop is CASSSTPGQGHYGYTF. The CDR3 region has the DNA TGTGCCAGCAGCTCGACCCCGGGACAGGGCCACTATGGCTACACCTTC.

The chain employs TRBV2 and TRBJ2-1, with TRBD1 identical over 8 bases. The CDR3 covers 15 residues. Trimming removed 4 bases from V and 9 bases from J; junction bases left unmatched: 11. CDR1 is SNHLY and CDR2 is FYNNEI in the germline V gene. CDR3: CASSVGQGPGFEQFF. CDR3 nucleotides: TGTGCCAGCAGTGTTGGACAGGGTCCCGGGTTTGAGCAGTTCTTC.

The V and J genes are TRBV10-1 and TRBJ2-7; D is unresolved. The CDR3 sequence is 12 residues long. Trimming left V 0 bases short and J 6 bases short, with 6 bases between. Germline CDR1 reads WNHNN; CDR2 reads SYGVQD (reference sequence). CDR3 bases: TGCGCCAGCAGTGAGTCACCCGGCGAGCAGTACTTC. It yields the protein CASSESPGEQYF.

CDR3 residues: CASSLSRGATEAFF. CDR3 sequence (DNA): TGTGCCAGCAGCTTAAGCCGGGGGGCCACTGAAGCTTTCTTT. The V and J genes are TRBV7-3 and TRBJ1-1; possibly TRBD1 for D (6 bases). V shed 1 base and J shed 4 bases, with 10 bases lying between them. CDR1 and CDR2 (germline): SGHTA, FQGTGA. The CDR3 runs to 14 residues. Using reference TRBV7-3 and TRBJ1-1 for the parts outside the CDR3, the full variable domain is GAGVSQTPSNKVTEKGKYVELRCDPISGHTALYWYRQSLGQGPEFLIYFQGTGAADDSGLPNDRFFAVRPEGSVSTLKIQRTERGDSAVYLCASSLSRGATEAFFGQGTRLTVV.

V usage is TRBV5-5 and J usage is TRBJ2-5, with D unclear. Between the trimmed V and J ends, which lost 2 bases and 1 base, there was a span of 6 bases. This CDR3 has 13 amino acids. In germline, CDR1 is SGHKS, CDR2 YYEKEE (reference sequence). The DNA for the CDR3 is TGTGCCAGCAGCTTCCTCAGCCAAGAGACCCAGTACTTC. It yields the protein CASSFLSQETQYF. The full variable domain, its missing parts supplied by reference TRBV5-5 and TRBJ2-5, is DAGVTQSPTHLIKTRGQQVTLRCSPISGHKSVSWYQQVLGQGPQFIFQYYEKEERGRGNFPDRFSARQFPNYSSELNVNALLLGDSALYLCASSFLSQETQYFGPGTRLLVL.

The chain couples TRBV11-1 to TRBJ2-7; 13 bases line up with TRBD2. The CDR3 has 17 amino acids. Unmatched junction bases numbered 13, after V lost 5 bases and J lost 6 bases. Germline V gene data show CDR1 as SGHAT and CDR2 as FQDESV (reference sequence). CDR3 sequence: CASSRGGGLAGAFEQYF. The CDR3 nucleotides are TGTGCCAGCAGCCGTGGCGGCGGACTAGCGGGAGCCTTCGAGCAGTACTTC.